The subject of this entry is one TCR beta chain. Antigen specificity is unknown. This record belongs to a study of spatial heterogeneity in lung cancer. General study findings and limits: Tumor mutation counts were tracked by expanded intratumoral alpha and beta TCR counts.

As to time point: sample taken at primary tumor resection. CDR1 and CDR2 from the germline V gene are SNHLY and FYNNEI. V lost 6 bases and J lost 4; bases outside the gene matches: 6. This CDR3 spans 14 amino acids. TCRdb processed the 5' RACE reads anew with MiXCR; each CDR3 protein has one entry. The data contain under 12,000 distinct CDR3 sequences, 4.5% to 5.5% of them singletons. This TCR was recovered from a male donor with early-stage non-small cell lung cancer. The source was lung tumor tissue, collected at surgery. The rearrangement links TRBV2 to TRBJ1-5, with 7 positions matching TRBD1. As DNA, the CDR3 is TGTGCCAGCAGCCTTGACAGGGCTAATCAGCCCCAGCATTTT. Translating it yields CASSLDRANQPQHF.